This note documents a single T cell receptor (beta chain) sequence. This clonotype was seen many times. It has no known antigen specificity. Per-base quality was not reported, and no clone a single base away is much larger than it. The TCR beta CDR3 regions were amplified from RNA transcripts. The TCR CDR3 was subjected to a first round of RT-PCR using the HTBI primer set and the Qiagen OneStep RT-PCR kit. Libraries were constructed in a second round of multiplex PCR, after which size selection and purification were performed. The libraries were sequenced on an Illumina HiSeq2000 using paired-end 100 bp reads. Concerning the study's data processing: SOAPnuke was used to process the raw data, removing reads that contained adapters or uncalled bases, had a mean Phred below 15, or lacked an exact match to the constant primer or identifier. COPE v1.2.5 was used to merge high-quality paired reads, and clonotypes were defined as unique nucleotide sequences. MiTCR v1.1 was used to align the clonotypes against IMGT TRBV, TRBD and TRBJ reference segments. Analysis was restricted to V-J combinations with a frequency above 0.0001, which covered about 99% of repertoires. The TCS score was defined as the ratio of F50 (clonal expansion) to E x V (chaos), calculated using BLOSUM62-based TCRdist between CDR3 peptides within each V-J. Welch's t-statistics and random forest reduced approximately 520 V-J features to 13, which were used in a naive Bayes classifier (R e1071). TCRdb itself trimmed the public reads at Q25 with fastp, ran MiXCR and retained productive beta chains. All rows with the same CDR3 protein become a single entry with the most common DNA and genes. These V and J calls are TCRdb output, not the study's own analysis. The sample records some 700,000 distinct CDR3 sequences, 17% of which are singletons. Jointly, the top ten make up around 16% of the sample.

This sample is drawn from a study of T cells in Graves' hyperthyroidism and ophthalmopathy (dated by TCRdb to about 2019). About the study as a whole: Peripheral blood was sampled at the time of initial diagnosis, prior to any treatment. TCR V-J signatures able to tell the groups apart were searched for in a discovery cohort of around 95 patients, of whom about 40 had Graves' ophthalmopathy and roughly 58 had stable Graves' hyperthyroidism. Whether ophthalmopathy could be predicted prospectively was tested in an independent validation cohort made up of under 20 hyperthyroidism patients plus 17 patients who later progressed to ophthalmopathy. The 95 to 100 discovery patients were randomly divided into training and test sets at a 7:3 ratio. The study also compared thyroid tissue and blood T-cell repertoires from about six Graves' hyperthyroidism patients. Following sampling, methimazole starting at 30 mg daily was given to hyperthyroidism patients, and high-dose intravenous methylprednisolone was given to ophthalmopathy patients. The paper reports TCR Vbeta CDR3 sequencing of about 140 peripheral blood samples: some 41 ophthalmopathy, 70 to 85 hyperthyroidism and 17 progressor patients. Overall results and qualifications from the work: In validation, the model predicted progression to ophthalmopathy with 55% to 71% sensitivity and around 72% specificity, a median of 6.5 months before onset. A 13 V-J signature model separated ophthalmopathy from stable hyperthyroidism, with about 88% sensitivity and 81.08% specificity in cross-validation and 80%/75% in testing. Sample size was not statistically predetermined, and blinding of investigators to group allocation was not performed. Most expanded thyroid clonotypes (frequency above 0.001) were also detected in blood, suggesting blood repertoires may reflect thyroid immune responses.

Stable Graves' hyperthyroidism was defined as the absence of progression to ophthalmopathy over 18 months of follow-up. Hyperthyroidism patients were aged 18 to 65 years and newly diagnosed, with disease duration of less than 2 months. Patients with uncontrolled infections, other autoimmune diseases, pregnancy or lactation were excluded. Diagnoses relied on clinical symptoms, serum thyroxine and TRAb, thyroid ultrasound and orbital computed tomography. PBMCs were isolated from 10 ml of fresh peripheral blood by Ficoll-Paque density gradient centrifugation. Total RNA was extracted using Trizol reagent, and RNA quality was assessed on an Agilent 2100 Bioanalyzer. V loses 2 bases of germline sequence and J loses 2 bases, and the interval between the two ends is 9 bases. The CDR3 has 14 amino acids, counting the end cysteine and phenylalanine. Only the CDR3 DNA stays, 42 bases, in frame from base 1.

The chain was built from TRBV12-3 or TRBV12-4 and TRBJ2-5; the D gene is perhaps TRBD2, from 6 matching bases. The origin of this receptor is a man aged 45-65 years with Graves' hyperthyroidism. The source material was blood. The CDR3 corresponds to CASSLNGRQETQYF. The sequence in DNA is TGTGCCAGCAGTTTAAATGGGAGGCAAGAGACCCAGTACTTC.